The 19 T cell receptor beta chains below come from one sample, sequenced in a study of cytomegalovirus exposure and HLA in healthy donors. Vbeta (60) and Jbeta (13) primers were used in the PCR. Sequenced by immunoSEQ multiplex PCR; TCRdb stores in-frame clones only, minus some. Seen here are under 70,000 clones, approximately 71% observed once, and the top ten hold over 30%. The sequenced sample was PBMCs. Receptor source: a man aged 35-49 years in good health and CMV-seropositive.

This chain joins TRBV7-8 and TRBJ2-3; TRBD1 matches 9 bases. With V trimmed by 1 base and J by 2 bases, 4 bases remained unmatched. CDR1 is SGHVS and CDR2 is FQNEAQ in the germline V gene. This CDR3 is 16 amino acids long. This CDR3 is CASSLGDRAFTDTQYF. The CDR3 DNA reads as TGTGCCAGCAGCTTAGGGGACAGGGCCTTCACAGATACGCAGTATTTT.

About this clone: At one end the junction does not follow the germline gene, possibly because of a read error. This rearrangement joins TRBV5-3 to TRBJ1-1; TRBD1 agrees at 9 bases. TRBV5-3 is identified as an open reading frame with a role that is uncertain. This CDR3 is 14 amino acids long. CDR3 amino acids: CAGSPGTGPTEAFF. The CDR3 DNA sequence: TGTGCCGGAAGTCCAGGGACAGGGCCAACTGAAGCTTTCTTT.

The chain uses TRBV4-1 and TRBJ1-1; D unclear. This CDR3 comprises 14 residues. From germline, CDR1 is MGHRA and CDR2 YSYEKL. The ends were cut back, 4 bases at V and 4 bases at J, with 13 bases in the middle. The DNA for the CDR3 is TGCGCCAGCAGCCCAGCGGAGGAGGGCACTGAAGCTTTCTTT. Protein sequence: CASSPAEEGTEAFF.

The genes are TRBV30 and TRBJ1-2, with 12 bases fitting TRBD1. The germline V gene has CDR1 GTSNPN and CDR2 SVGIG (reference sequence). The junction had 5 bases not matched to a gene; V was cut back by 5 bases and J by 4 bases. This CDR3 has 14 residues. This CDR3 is CAWPGQGAGYGYTF. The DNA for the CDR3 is TGTGCCTGGCCGGGACAGGGGGCTGGCTATGGCTACACCTTC.

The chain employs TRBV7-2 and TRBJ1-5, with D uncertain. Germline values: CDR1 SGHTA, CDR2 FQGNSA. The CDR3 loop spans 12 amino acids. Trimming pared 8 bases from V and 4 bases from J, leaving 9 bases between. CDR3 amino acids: CASGGRNQPQHF. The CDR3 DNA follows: TGTGCCAGCGGAGGGAGAAATCAGCCCCAGCATTTT.

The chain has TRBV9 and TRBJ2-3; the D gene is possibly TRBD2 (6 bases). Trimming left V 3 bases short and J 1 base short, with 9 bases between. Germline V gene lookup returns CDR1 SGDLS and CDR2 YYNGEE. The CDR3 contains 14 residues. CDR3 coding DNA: TGTGCCAGCAGCGCTAGCGCGGGCACAGATACGCAGTATTTT. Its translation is CASSASAGTDTQYF.

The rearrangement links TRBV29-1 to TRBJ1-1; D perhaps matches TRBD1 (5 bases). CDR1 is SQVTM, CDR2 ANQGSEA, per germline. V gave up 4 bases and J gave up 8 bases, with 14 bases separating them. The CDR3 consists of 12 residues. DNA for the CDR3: TGCAGCGTTGGGGGGGACGAAGGAGAAGCTTTCTTT. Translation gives CSVGGDEGEAFF.

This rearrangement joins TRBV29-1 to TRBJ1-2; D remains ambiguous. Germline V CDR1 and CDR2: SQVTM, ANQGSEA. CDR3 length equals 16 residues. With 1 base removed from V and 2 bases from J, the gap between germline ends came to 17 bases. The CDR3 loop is CSVEAATRGKNYGYTF. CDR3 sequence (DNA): TGCAGCGTTGAAGCCGCAACCAGAGGGAAAAACTATGGCTACACCTTC.

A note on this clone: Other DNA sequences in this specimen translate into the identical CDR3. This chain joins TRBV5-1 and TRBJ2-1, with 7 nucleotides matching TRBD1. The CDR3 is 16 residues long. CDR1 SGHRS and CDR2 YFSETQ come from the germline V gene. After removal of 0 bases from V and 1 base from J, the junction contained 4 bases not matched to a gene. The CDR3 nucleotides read TGCGCCAGCAGCTTGGGGTACAGGGGATCCTACAATGAGCAGTTCTTC. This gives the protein CASSLGYRGSYNEQFF. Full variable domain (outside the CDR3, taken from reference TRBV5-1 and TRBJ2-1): KAGVTQTPRYLIKTRGQQVTLSCSPISGHRSVSWYQQTPGQGLQFLFEYFSETQRNKGNFPGRFSGRQFSNSRSEMNVSTLELGDSALYLCASSLGYRGSYNEQFFGPGTRLTVL.

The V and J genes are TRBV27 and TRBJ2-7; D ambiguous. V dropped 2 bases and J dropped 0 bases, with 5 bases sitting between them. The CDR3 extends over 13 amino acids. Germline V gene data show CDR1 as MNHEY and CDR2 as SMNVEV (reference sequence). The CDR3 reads CASSLHSSYEQYF. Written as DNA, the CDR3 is TGTGCCAGCAGTTTACACAGCTCCTACGAGCAGTACTTC.

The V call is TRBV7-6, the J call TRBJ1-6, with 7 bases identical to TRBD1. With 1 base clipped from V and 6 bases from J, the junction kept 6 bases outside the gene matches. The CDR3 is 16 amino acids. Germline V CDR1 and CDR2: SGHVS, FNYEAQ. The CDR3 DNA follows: TGTGCCAGCAGCTTAGAGTCAGGACAGGTTAATTCACCCCTCCACTTT. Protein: CASSLESGQVNSPLHF.

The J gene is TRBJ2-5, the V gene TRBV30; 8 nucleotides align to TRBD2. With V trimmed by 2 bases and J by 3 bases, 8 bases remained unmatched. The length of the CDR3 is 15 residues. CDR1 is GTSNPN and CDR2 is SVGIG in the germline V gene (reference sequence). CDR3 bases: TGTGCCTGGAGTAGTGGTAGCGGGGTGAAAGAGACCCAGTACTTC. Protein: CAWSSGSGVKETQYF.

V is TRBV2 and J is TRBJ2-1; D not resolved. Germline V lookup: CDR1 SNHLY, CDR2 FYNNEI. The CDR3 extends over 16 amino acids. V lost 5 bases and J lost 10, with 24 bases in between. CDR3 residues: CASSPPPLDLDPEQFF. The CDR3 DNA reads TGTGCCAGCAGTCCTCCTCCCCTAGATCTAGATCCGGAGCAGTTCTTC.

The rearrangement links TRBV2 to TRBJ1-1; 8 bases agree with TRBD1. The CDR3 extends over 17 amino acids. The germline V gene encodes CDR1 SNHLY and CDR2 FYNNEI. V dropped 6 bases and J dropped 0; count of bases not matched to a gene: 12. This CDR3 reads CASRYRQGAEMNTEAFF. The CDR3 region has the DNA TGTGCCAGCAGATACCGTCAGGGGGCGGAGATGAACACTGAAGCTTTCTTT. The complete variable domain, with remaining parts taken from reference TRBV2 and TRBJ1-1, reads EPEVTQTPSHQVTQMGQEVILRCVPISNHLYFYWYRQILGQKVEFLVSFYNNEISEKSEIFDDQFSVERPDGSNFTLKIRSTKLEDSAMYFCASRYRQGAEMNTEAFFGQGTRLTVV.

The CDR3 is CAWASGPYEQYF. CDR3 nucleotides: TGTGCCTGGGCTAGCGGGCCCTACGAGCAGTACTTC. The chain joins TRBV30 to TRBJ2-7, with 8 bases aligning to TRBD2. Germline CDR1 GTSNPN, CDR2 SVGIG (reference sequence). The V segment lost 5 bases and the J segment 2 bases; nucleotides outside the gene matches: 2. This CDR3 is 12 amino acids long.

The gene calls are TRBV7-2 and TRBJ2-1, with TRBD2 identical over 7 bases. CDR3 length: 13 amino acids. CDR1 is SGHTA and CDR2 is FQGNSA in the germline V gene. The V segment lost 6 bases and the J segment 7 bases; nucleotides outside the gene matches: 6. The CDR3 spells CASSTRGGNEQFF. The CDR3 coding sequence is TGTGCCAGCAGTACGAGGGGAGGGAATGAGCAGTTCTTC.

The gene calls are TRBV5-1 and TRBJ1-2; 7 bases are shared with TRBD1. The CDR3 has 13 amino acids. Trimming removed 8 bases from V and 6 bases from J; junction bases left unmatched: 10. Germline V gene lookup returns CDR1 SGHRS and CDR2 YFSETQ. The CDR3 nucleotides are TGCGCCAGTGCCCAGGGGGATGTCGATGGCTACACCTTC. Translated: CASAQGDVDGYTF.

In DNA form, the CDR3 reads TGTGCCAGCAGCTCTCAGGGGGCAAGGACAGATACGCAGTATTTT. Its translation: CASSSQGARTDTQYF. The chain is built from TRBV13 and TRBJ2-3; 8 nucleotides line up with TRBD1. J was trimmed by 3 bases and V by 4 bases; bases with no gene match: 6. The CDR3 sequence is 15 residues long. CDR1 is PRHDT and CDR2 is FYEKMQ in the germline V gene (reference sequence).

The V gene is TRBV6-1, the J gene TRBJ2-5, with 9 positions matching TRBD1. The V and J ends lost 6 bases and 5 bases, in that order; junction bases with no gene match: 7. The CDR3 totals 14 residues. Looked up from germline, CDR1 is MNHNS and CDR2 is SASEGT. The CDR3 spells CASSVGTGQETQYF. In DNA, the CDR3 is TGTGCCAGCAGCGTCGGGACAGGGCAGGAGACCCAGTACTTC.